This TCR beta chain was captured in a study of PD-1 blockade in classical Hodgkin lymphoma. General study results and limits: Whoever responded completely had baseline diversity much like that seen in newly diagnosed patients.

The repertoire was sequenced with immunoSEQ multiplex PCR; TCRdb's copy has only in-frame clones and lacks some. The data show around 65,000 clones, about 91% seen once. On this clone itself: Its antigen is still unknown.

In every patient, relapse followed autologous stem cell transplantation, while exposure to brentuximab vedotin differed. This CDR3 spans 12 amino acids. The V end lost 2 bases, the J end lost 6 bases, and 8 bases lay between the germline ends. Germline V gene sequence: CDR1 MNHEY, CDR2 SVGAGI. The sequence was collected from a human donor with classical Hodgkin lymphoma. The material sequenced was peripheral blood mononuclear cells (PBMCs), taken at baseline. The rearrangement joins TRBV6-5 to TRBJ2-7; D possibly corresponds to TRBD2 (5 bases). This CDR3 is CASSYRAGEQYF. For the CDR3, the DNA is TGTGCCAGCAGTTACAGGGCGGGCGAGCAGTACTTC.